This record looks at one T cell receptor beta chain sequence and its context. The target antigen is unknown. Some clones are missing from TCRdb's copy, which holds only in-frame ones; the method was immunoSEQ multiplex PCR. The table includes some 41,000 clones, around 70% detected once. These data belong to a study of early stage breast cancer tumors. Study-level information: The ER+/PR+/HER2- tumors included 7 to 9 ductal and a few lobular carcinomas. Each sample averaged approximately 10-fold read coverage. Study conclusions and caveats: Compared with adjacent normal breast, tumors showed about 2.5-fold denser, more clonal T cells. Blood repertoires resembled normal breast more than tumor.

This TCR derives from a person aged 45-60 years with breast cancer. Source material: blood.

The CDR3 DNA follows: TGTGCCAGTAGTACGCCGGGCGGGCAGGAGACCCAGTACTTC. Protein sequence: CASSTPGGQETQYF. The chain has TRBV19 and TRBJ2-5; TRBD2 might be the D (5 bases). Trimming removed 4 bases from V and 5 bases from J, with 14 bases in between. There are 14 residues in the CDR3. The germline V gene encodes CDR1 LNHDA and CDR2 SQIVND (reference sequence). Full variable domain (missing parts from reference TRBV19 and TRBJ2-5): DGGITQSPKYLFRKEGQNVTLSCEQNLNHDAMYWYRQDPGQGLRLIYYSQIVNDFQKGDIAEGYSVSREKKESFPLTVTSAQKNPTAFYLCASSTPGGQETQYFGPGTRLLVL.